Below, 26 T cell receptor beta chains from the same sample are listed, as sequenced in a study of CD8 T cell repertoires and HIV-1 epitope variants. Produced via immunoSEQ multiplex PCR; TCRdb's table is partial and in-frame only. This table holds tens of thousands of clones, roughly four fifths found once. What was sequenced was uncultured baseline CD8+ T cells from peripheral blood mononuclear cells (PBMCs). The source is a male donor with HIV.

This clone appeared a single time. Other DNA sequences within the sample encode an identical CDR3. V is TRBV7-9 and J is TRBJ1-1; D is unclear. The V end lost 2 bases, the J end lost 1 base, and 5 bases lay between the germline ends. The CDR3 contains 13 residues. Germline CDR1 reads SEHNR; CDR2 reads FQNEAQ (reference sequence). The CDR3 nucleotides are TGTGCCAGCAGCTTAACGGGGAACACTGAAGCTTTCTTT. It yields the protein CASSLTGNTEAFF.

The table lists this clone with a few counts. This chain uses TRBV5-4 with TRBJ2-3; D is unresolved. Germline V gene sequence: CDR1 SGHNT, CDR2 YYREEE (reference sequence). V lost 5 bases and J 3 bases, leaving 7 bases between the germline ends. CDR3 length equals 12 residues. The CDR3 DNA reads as TGTGCCAGCAGTCTGCCTACAGATACGCAGTATTTT. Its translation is CASSLPTDTQYF. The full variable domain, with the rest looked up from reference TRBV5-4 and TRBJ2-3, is ETGVTQSPTHLIKTRGQQVTLRCSSQSGHNTVSWYQQALGQGPQFIFQYYREEENGRGNFPPRFSGLQFPNYSSELNVNALELDDSALYLCASSLPTDTQYFGPGTRLTVL.

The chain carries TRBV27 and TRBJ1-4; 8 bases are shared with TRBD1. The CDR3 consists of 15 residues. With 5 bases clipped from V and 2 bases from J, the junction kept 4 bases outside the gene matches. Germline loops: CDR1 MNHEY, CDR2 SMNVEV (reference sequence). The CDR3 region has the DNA TGTGCCAGCAGTCCATGGACAGGGACTAATGAAAAACTGTTTTTT. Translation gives CASSPWTGTNEKLFF. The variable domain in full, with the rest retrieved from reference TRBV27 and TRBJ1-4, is EAQVTQNPRYLITVTGKKLTVTCSQNMNHEYMSWYRQDPGLGLRQIYYSMNVEVTDKGDVPEGYKVSRKEKRNFPLILESPSPNQTSLYFCASSPWTGTNEKLFFGSGTQLSVL.

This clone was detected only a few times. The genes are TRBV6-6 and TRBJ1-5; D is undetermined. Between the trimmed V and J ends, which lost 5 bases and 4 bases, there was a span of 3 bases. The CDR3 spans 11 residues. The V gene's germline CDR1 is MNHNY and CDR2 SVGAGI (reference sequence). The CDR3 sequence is CASSQNQPQHF. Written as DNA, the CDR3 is TGTGCCAGCAGTCAAAATCAGCCCCAGCATTTT.

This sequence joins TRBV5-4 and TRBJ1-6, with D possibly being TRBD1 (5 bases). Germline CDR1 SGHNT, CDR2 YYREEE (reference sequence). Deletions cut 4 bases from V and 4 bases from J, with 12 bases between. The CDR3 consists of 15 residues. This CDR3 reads CASSRETEYNSPLHF. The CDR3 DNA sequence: TGTGCCAGCAGCAGGGAGACAGAGTATAATTCACCCCTCCACTTT.

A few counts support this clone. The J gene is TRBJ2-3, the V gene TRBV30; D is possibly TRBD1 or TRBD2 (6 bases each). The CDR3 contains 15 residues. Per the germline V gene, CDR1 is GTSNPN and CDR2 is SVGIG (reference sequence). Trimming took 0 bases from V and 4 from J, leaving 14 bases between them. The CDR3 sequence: CAWSVGGHTADTQYF. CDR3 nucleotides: TGTGCCTGGAGTGTAGGGGGGCACACCGCAGATACGCAGTATTTT.

As DNA, the CDR3 is TGTGCCAGCAGCGTACCCAGCTTCCCAGATACGCAGTATTTT. Residues: CASSVPSFPDTQYF. The rearrangement links TRBV9 to TRBJ2-3; D is ambiguous. Germline V lookup: CDR1 SGDLS, CDR2 YYNGEE. Trimming left V 1 base short and J 4 bases short, with 10 bases between. This CDR3 contains 14 residues.

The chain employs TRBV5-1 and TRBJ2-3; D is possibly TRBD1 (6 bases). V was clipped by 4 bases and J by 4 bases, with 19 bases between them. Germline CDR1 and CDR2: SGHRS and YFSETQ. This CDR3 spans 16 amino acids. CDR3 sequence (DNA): TGCGCCAGCAGCGGCCGGGACATAGGCTGGGCAGATACGCAGTATTTT. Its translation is CASSGRDIGWADTQYF.

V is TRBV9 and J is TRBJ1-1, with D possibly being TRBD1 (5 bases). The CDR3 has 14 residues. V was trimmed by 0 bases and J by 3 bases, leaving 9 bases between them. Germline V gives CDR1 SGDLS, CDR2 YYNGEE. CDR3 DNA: TGTGCCAGCAGCGTAGACGGGGGGGACACTGAAGCTTTCTTT. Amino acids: CASSVDGGDTEAFF.

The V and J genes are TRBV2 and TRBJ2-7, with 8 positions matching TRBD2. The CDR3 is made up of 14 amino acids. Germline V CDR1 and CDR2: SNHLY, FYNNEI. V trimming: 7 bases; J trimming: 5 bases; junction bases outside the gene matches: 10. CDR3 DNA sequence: TGTGCCAGCAACAAAGCAGCGGGAGTCGACGAGCAGTACTTC. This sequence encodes CASNKAAGVDEQYF.

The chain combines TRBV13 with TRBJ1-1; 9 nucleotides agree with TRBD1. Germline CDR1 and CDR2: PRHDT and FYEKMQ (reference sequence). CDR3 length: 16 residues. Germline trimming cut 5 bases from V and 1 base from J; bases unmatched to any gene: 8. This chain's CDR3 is CASSLGGGQGNTEAFF. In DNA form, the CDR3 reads TGTGCCAGCAGCCTTGGAGGGGGACAGGGGAACACTGAAGCTTTCTTT.

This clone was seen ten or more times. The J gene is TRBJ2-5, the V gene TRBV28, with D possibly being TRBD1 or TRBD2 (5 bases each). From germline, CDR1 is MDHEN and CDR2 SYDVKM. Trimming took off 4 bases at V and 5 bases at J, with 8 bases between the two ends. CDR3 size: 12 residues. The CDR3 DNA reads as TGTGCCAGCAGTTGGGGGATGGAGACCCAGTACTTC. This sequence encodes CASSWGMETQYF.

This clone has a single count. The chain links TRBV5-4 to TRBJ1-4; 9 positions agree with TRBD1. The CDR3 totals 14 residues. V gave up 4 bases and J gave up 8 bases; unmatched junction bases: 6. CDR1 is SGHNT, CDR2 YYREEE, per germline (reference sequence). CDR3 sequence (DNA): TGTGCCAGCAGCCGCAGGACAGGGGACGAAAAACTGTTTTTT. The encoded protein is CASSRRTGDEKLFF. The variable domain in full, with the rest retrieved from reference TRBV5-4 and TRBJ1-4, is ETGVTQSPTHLIKTRGQQVTLRCSSQSGHNTVSWYQQALGQGPQFIFQYYREEENGRGNFPPRFSGLQFPNYSSELNVNALELDDSALYLCASSRRTGDEKLFFGSGTQLSVL.

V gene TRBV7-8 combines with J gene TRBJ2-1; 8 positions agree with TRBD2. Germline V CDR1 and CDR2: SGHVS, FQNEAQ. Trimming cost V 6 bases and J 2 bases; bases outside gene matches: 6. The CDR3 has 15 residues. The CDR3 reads CASRPTSGAYNEQFF. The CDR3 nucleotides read TGTGCCAGCAGGCCCACTAGCGGAGCCTACAATGAGCAGTTCTTC. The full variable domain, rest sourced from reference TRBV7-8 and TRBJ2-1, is GAGVSQSPRYKVAKRGQDVALRCDPISGHVSLFWYQQALGQGPEFLTYFQNEAQLDKSGLPSDRFFAERPEGSVSTLKIQRTQQEDSAVYLCASRPTSGAYNEQFFGPGTRLTVL.

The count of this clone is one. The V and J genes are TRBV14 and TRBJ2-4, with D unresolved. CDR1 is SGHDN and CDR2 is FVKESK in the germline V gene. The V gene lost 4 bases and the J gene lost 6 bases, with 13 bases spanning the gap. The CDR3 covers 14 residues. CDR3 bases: TGTGCCAGCAGCCCTCAGACCCGGGCAAACATTCAGTACTTC. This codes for CASSPQTRANIQYF.

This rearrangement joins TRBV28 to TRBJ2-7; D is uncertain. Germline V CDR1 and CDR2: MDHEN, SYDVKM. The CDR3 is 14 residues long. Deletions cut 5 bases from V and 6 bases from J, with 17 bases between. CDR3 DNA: TGTGCCAGCAGTGATGGGTCCAACCGGGCCGAGCAGTACTTC. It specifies CASSDGSNRAEQYF. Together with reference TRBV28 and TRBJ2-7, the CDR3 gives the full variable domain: DVKVTQSSRYLVKRTGEKVFLECVQDMDHENMFWYRQDPGLGLRLIYFSYDVKMKEKGDIPEGYSVSREKKERFSLILESASTNQTSMYLCASSDGSNRAEQYFGPGTRLTVT.

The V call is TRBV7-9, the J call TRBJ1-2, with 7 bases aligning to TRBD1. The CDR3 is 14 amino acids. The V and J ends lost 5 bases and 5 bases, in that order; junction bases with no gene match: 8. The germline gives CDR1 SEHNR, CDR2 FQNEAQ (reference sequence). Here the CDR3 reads CASSVQGQGYGYTF. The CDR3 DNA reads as TGTGCCAGCAGCGTACAGGGGCAGGGGTATGGCTACACCTTC.

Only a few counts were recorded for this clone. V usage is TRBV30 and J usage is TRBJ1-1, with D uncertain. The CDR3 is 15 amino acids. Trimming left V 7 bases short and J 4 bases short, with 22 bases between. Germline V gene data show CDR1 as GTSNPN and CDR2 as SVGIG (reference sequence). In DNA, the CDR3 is TGTGCCTCCCTGGGATGGTGGGGAGATGGCACTGAAGCTTTCTTT. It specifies CASLGWWGDGTEAFF. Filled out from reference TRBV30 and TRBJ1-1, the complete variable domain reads SQTIHQWPATLVQPVGSPLSLECTVEGTSNPNLYWYRQAAGRGLQLLFYSVGIGQISSEVPQNLSASRPQDRQFILSSKKLLLSDSGFYLCASLGWWGDGTEAFFGQGTRLTVV.

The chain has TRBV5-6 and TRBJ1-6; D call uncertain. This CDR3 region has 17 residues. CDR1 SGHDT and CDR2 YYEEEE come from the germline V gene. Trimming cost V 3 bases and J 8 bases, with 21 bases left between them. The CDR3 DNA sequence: TGTGCCAGCAGCTCCCTAGGTGTCGACGTTATGGATTCACCCCTCCACTTT. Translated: CASSSLGVDVMDSPLHF.

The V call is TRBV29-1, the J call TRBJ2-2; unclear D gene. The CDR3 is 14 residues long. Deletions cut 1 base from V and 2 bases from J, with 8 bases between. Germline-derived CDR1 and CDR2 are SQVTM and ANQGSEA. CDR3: CSVEVVSNTGELFF. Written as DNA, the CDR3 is TGCAGCGTTGAAGTCGTCTCAAACACCGGGGAGCTGTTTTTT.

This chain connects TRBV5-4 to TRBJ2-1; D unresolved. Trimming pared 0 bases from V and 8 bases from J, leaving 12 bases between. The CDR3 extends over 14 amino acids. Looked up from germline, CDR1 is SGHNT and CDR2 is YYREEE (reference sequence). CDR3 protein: CASSLVGNLDEQFF. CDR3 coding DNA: TGTGCCAGCAGCTTGGTTGGGAACTTAGATGAGCAGTTCTTC. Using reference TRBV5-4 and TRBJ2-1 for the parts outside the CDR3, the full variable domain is ETGVTQSPTHLIKTRGQQVTLRCSSQSGHNTVSWYQQALGQGPQFIFQYYREEENGRGNFPPRFSGLQFPNYSSELNVNALELDDSALYLCASSLVGNLDEQFFGPGTRLTVL.

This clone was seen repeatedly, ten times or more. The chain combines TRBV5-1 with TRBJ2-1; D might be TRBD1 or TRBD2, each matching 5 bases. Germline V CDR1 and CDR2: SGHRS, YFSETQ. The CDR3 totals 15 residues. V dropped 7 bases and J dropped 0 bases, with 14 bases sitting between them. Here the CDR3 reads CASERTTGSYNEQFF. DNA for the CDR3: TGCGCCAGCGAGCGGACAACCGGCTCCTACAATGAGCAGTTCTTC.

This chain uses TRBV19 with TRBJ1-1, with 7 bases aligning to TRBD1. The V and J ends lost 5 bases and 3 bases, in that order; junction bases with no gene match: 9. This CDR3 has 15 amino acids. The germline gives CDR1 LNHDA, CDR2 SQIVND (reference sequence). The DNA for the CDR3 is TGTGCCAGTAGTGCGCTAGGGGGCGCAGACACTGAAGCTTTCTTT. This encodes CASSALGGADTEAFF.

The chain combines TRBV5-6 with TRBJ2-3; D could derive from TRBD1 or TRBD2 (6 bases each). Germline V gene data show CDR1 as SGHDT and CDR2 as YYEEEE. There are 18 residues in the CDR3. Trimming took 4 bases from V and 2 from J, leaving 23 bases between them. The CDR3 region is CASSGGRSGALYTDTQYF. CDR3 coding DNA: TGTGCCAGCAGCGGCGGCAGGTCGGGGGCCCTCTACACAGATACGCAGTATTTT.

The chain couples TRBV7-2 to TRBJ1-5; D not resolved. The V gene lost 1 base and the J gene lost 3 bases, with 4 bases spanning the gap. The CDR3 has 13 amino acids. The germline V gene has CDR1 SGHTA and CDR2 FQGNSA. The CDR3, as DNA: TGTGCCAGCAGCTTAGGACCCAATCAGCCCCAGCATTTT. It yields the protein CASSLGPNQPQHF. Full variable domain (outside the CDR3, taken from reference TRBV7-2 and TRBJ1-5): GAGVSQSPSNKVTEKGKDVELRCDPISGHTALYWYRQSLGQGLEFLIYFQGNSAPDKSGLPSDRFSAERTGGSVSTLTIQRTQQEDSAVYLCASSLGPNQPQHFGDGTRLSIL.

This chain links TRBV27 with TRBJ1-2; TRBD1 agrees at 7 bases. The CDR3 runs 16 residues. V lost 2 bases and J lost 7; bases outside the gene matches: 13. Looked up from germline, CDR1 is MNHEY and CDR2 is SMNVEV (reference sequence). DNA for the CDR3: TGTGCCAGCAGTTTAAGGAACCGGCAGGGGGAGGTTGGCTACACCTTC. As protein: CASSLRNRQGEVGYTF.